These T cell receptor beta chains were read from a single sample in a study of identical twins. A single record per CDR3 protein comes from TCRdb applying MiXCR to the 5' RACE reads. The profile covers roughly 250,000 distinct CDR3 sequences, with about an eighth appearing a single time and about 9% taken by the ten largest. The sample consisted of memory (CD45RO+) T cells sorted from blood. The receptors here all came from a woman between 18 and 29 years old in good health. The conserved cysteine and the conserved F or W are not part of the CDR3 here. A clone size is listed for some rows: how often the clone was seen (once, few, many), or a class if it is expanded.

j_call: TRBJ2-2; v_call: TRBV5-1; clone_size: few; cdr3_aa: AKRRSGRFPNTGELF
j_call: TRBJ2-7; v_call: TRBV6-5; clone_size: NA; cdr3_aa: ASSFWDRANEQY
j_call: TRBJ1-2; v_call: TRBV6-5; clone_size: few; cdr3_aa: ASSYDQGMGYGYT
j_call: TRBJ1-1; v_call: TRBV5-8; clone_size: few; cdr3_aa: ASSLEENQNEAF
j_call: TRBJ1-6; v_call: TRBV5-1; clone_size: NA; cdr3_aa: ASSLGGGQRGSPLH
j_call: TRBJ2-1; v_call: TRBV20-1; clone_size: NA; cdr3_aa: SARWAGDYNEQF
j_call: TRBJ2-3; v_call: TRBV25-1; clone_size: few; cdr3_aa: ASSVGARDTQY
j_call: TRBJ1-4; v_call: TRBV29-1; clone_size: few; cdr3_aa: SVPRTGDEKLF
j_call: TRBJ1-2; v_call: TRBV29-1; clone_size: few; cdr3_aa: SVYDSSRANYGYT
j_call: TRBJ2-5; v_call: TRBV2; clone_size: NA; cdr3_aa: ASTGGGGRQETQY
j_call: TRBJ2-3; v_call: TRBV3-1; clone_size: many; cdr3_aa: ASSPGLAQILDTQY
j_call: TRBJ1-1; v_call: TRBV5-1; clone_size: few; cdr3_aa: ASSYTGVHTEAF
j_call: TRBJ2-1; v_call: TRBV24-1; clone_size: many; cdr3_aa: ATQGTMSNEQF
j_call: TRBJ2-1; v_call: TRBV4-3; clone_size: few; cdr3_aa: ASSQEGASGLREQF
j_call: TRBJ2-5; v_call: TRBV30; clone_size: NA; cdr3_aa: AWKSGGQETQY
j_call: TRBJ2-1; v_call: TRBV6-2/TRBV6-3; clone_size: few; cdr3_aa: AGRLAGGNEQF
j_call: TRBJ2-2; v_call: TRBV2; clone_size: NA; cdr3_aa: ATSSSRAGELF
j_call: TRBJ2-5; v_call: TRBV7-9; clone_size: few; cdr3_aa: ASSLTRGSETQY
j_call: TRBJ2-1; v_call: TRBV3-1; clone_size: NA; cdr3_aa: AGSRLGGGTYNEQF
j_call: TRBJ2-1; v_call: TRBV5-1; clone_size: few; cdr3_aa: ASSVLALSSYNEQF
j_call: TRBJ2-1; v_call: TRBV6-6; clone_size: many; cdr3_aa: ASSYGQHDEQF
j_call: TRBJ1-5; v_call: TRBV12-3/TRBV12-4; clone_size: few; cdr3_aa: ASSLTGGWQPQH
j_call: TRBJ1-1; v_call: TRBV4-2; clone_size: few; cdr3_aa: ASSQDRQNTEAF
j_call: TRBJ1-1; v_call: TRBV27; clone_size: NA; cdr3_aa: ASANSGGGTEAF
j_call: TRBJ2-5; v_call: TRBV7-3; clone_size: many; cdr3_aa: ASSRGQQETQY
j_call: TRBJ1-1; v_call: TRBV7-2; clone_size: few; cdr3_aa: ASSARSSVNPNTEAF
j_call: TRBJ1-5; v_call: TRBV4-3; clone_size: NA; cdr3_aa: ASSQEVGYQPQH
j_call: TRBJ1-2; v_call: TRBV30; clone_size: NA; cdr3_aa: AWTPGRGSHGYT
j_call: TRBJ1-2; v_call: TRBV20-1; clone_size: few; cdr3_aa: SASPGTGSPGYT
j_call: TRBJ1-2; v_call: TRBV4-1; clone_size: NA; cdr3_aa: ASSQAQGSYGYT
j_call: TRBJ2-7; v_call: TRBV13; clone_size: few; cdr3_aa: ASSMGLGGLDEQY
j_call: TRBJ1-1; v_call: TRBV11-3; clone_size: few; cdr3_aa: ASSLVSGAEAF
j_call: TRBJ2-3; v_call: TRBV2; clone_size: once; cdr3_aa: ASRMDTQY
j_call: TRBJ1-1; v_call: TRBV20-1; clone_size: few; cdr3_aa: SATPGHSMNTEAF
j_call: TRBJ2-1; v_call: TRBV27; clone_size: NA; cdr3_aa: ASIGGGGAIYNEQF
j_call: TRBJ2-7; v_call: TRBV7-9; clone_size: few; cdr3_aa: ASSPKASAYEQY
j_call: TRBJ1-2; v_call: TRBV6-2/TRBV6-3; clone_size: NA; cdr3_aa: ASSRSDQGEQLNYGYT
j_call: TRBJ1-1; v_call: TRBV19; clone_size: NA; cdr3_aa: ASSTFQGMNTEAF
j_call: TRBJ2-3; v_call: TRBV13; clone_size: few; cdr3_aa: ASSLTGTDTQY
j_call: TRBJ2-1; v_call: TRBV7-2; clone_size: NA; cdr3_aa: ASSPRAGGPADEQF
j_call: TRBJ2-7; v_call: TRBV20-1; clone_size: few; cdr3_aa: SAVRDAPFYEQY
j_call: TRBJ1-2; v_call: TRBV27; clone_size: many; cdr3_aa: ASSFGTHRGYT
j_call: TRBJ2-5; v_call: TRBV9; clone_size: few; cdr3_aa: ASSVALTGVSETQY
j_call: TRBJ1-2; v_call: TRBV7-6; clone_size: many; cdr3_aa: ASSPGQGGYGYT
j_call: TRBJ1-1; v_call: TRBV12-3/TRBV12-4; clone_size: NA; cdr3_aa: ASRVTGLNTEAF
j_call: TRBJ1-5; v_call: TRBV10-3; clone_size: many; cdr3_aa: AISESLARGGQPQH
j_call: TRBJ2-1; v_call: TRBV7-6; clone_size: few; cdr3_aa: ASSSVAGGSSYNEQF
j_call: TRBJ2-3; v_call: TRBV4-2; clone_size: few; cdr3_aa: ASSPLAGGYFSTDTQY
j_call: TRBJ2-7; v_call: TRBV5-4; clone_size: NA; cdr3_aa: ASSPTPAGSYEQY
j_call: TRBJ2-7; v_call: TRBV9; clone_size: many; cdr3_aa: ASSQGIGQDSYEQY
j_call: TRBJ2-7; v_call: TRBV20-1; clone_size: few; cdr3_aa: SATLLAGAAYEQY
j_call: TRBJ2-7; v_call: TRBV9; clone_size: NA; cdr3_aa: ASSRDSAGEQY
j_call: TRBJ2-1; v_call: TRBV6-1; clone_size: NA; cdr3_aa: ASSSRGGDEQF
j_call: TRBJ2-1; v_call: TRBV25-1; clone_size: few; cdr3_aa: ASSDWGRVSYNEQF